This TCR beta chain originates from a study of CD8 T cells in Susac syndrome. High-throughput TCR beta sequencing covered peripheral CD8+ and CD4+ T cells. Germline CDR1 MGHRA, CDR2 YSYEKL. V lost 4 bases to trimming and J lost 3 bases; unmatched junction nucleotides: 5. This CDR3 spans 15 amino acids. The authors reverse transcribed roughly 0.5 to 1 ug RNA with random hexamers. Amplification of TCR beta CDR3 was carried out by immunoSEQ multiplex PCR, which covered 54 Vbeta and 13 Jbeta segments. TCRdb re-analysed the immunoSEQ multiplex PCR reads in MiXCR, keeping a single row per CDR3 protein. The table records 100,000 to 150,000 distinct CDR3 sequences, 90% to 95% of them present only once.

Sample: CD4+ T cells from PBMCs. This chain connects TRBV4-1 to TRBJ2-3, with 9 nucleotides matching TRBD1. This clonotype was sampled from a human donor in good health. The CDR3 region is CASSRPGQGTDTQYF. The DNA for the CDR3 is TGCGCCAGCAGCCGTCCGGGACAGGGTACAGATACGCAGTATTTT.